The clone carrying this T cell receptor (beta chain) was observed a handful of times. The data were obtained in a study of blood T cell repertoires in COVID-19. Looking at the study overall: Whether acute or convalescent, the COVID-19 samples came from the United States, Italy and Spain.

Participants had their cohort set by participant-reported clinical history. Sequenced by immunoSEQ multiplex PCR; TCRdb stores in-frame clones only, minus some. Among roughly 400,000 clones listed, roughly 91% were seen once. The J segment lost 5 bases and the V segment lost 6 bases, leaving 4 bases of the junction unmatched. Germline-derived CDR1 and CDR2 are LGHDT and YNNKEL (reference sequence). This CDR3 region has 14 residues. The receptor was derived from a man aged 18 to 35 who had recovered from COVID-19. Sample: PBMCs or T cells enriched from blood (not recorded which). The chain employs TRBV3-1 (or the pseudogene TRBV3-2) and TRBJ1-2, with 12 bases fitting TRBD1. In DNA, the CDR3 is TGTGCCAGCAGTCCGGGACAGGGGGCTTATGGCTACACCTTC. The encoded protein is CASSPGQGAYGYTF.